One and the same sample provided the 19 T cell receptor beta chains below, sequenced in a study of blood T cell repertoires in COVID-19. Profiled with immunoSEQ multiplex PCR; TCRdb holds only in-frame clones, not every one. The table lists approximately 200,000 clones, roughly four fifths of them singletons. Sequenced: peripheral blood. The receptors were gathered from a woman aged 30 to 39 with acute or convalescent COVID-19.

This chain links TRBV7-2 with TRBJ2-7; D is unclear. The CDR3 is 11 amino acids. V was cut by 3 bases and J by 5 bases, with 5 bases left in between. Germline lookup yields CDR1 SGHTA and CDR2 FQGNSA. The DNA for the CDR3 is TGTGCCAGCAGCTTGGCAAACGAGCAGTACTTC. This encodes CASSLANEQYF.

V is TRBV12-3 or TRBV12-4 and J is TRBJ1-2; the D is unclear. The V and J ends lost 7 bases and 1 base respectively, with 10 bases between them. The CDR3 length is 13 residues. The CDR3 loop is CASTFSVNYGYTF. As DNA, the CDR3 is TGTGCCAGCACCTTTAGTGTTAACTATGGCTACACCTTC.

V gene TRBV28 combines with J gene TRBJ2-3; 12 bases are a match to TRBD1. The CDR3 covers 16 residues. The ends lost 9 bases at V and 6 bases at J; junction bases unmatched: 13. Germline V lookup: CDR1 MDHEN, CDR2 SYDVKM. CDR3 DNA: TGTGCCAGTCCCCCTCCGGGACAGGGGGCGAGGGATACGCAGTATTTT. It is translated as CASPPPGQGARDTQYF. The variable domain in full, with the rest retrieved from reference TRBV28 and TRBJ2-3, is DVKVTQSSRYLVKRTGEKVFLECVQDMDHENMFWYRQDPGLGLRLIYFSYDVKMKEKGDIPEGYSVSREKKERFSLILESASTNQTSMYLCASPPPGQGARDTQYFGPGTRLTVL.

The chain joins TRBV7-6 to TRBJ2-3; 8 nucleotides match TRBD2. With 5 bases clipped from V and 4 bases from J, the junction kept 11 bases outside the gene matches. In germline, CDR1 is SGHVS, CDR2 FNYEAQ. The CDR3 is 16 residues long. The CDR3 protein is CASSPLSGGRADTQYF. The CDR3 region has the DNA TGTGCCAGCAGCCCCTTATCGGGGGGGAGGGCAGATACGCAGTATTTT.

The chain recombines TRBV2 with TRBJ2-1, with 10 bases fitting TRBD1. In germline, CDR1 is SNHLY, CDR2 FYNNEI. This CDR3 has 14 amino acids. The V and J ends lost 10 bases and 10 bases, in that order; junction bases with no gene match: 13. The DNA for the CDR3 is TGTGCCACCCCAGGGGGGACAGGGGCGAGGGAGCAGTTCTTC. Residues: CATPGGTGAREQFF.

The chain carries TRBV2 and TRBJ2-1, with D maybe TRBD1 (6 bases). CDR1 and CDR2 (germline): SNHLY, FYNNEI. This CDR3 is 13 amino acids long. Trimming took 6 bases from V and 7 from J, leaving 13 bases between them. The CDR3 loop reads CASRWGLVNEQFF. The CDR3, as DNA: TGTGCCAGCAGGTGGGGGCTGGTGAATGAGCAGTTCTTC.

This sequence joins TRBV2 and TRBJ2-3, with 12 bases aligning to TRBD2. The CDR3 length is 16 residues. CDR1 SNHLY and CDR2 FYNNEI come from the germline V gene. The ends lost 6 bases at V and 4 bases at J; junction bases unmatched: 8. The CDR3 DNA is TGTGCCAGCAGCGCAGAGCGACTAGCGGGGGCAGATACGCAGTATTTT. Protein product: CASSAERLAGADTQYF. The whole variable domain, filled in from reference TRBV2 and TRBJ2-3, reads EPEVTQTPSHQVTQMGQEVILRCVPISNHLYFYWYRQILGQKVEFLVSFYNNEISEKSEIFDDQFSVERPDGSNFTLKIRSTKLEDSAMYFCASSAERLAGADTQYFGPGTRLTVL.

J is TRBJ2-7 and V is TRBV27; the match to TRBD2 covers 8 bases. The junction had 6 bases not matched to a gene; V was cut back by 5 bases and J by 3 bases. Germline loops: CDR1 MNHEY, CDR2 SMNVEV (reference sequence). The CDR3 sequence is 14 residues long. CDR3 residues: CASSLTGTSYEQYF. CDR3 nucleotides: TGTGCCAGCAGTCTCACCGGGACTAGCTACGAGCAGTACTTC.

The chain uses TRBV6-2 or TRBV6-3 and TRBJ1-2, with TRBD1 matching over 7 bases. V lost 2 bases and J lost 7; bases outside the gene matches: 4. This CDR3 is 13 amino acids long. The germline V gene has CDR1 MNHEY and CDR2 SVGEGT. CDR3 DNA sequence: TGTGCCAGCAGTTACGGGACAGCGCTTGGCTACACCTTC. Its translation: CASSYGTALGYTF.

The CDR3 sequence: CASSDYGGAGDTQYF. The DNA for the CDR3 is TGTGCCAGCAGTGATTACGGGGGGGCCGGGGATACGCAGTATTTT. The gene calls are TRBV25-1 and TRBJ2-3; 8 bases are shared with TRBD2. Germline-derived CDR1 and CDR2 are MGHDK and SYGVNS. CDR3 length equals 15 residues. J was trimmed by 6 bases and V by 3 bases; bases with no gene match: 8.

The chain is built from TRBV2 and TRBJ1-4; 8 nucleotides align to TRBD1. The CDR3 loop spans 14 amino acids. Looked up from germline, CDR1 is SNHLY and CDR2 is FYNNEI. The ends lost 3 bases at V and 5 bases at J; junction bases unmatched: 2. CDR3 residues: CASSEGQVNEKLFF. CDR3 nucleotides: TGTGCCAGCAGTGAGGGACAGGTGAATGAAAAACTGTTTTTT.

This rearrangement joins TRBV7-3 to TRBJ2-5; maybe TRBD1 (6 bases). Germline CDR1 reads SGHTA; CDR2 reads FQGTGA. The CDR3 contains 14 residues. V was cut by 1 base and J by 10 bases, with 16 bases left in between. CDR3 coding DNA: TGTGCCAGCAGCTTAAATTCCAGGGGAGAGGACCAGTACTTC. Its translation: CASSLNSRGEDQYF.

V is TRBV7-2 and J is TRBJ1-6; TRBD1 matches 11 bases. Germline CDR1 SGHTA, CDR2 FQGNSA. The V and J ends lost 5 bases and 9 bases, in that order; junction bases with no gene match: 6. This CDR3 region has 15 residues. The CDR3 DNA follows: TGTGCCAGCAGCATTACCGGGACAGGGGGTTCACCCCTCCACTTT. It codes for CASSITGTGGSPLHF.

V and J are TRBV9 and TRBJ1-1; D is unclear. The CDR3 loop spans 14 amino acids. Per germline, CDR1 SGDLS and CDR2 YYNGEE. Trimming removed 0 bases at V and 0 bases at J, with 6 bases between. CDR3 in amino acids: CASSVGGVNTEAFF. CDR3 DNA sequence: TGTGCCAGCAGCGTAGGCGGGGTGAACACTGAAGCTTTCTTT.

The chain carries TRBV6-5 and TRBJ1-5, with D uncertain. V gave up 8 bases and J gave up 1 base, with 12 bases separating them. CDR1 is MNHEY and CDR2 is SVGAGI in the germline V gene. The CDR3 length is 14 residues. The CDR3 sequence is CASGLPGSNQPQHF. In DNA form, the CDR3 reads TGTGCCAGCGGGCTCCCTGGGAGCAATCAGCCCCAGCATTTT.

This chain connects TRBV9 to TRBJ1-1; the D is unclear. The germline V gene has CDR1 SGDLS and CDR2 YYNGEE. V was clipped by 0 bases and J by 0 bases, with 6 bases between them. CDR3 length: 14 amino acids. This CDR3 reads CASSVDSLNTEAFF. CDR3 in DNA: TGTGCCAGCAGCGTAGACAGTTTGAACACTGAAGCTTTCTTT.

The chain is built from TRBV19 and TRBJ2-7; 8 bases align to TRBD1. The J segment lost 2 bases and the V segment lost 2 bases, leaving 5 bases of the junction unmatched. The CDR3 runs to 15 residues. CDR1 LNHDA and CDR2 SQIVND come from the germline V gene (reference sequence). CDR3 amino acids: CASSINGQGPYEQYF. DNA of the CDR3: TGTGCCAGTAGTATAAACGGACAGGGTCCCTACGAGCAGTACTTC. Full variable domain (remainder filled in from reference TRBV19 and TRBJ2-7): DGGITQSPKYLFRKEGQNVTLSCEQNLNHDAMYWYRQDPGQGLRLIYYSQIVNDFQKGDIAEGYSVSREKKESFPLTVTSAQKNPTAFYLCASSINGQGPYEQYFGPGTRLTVT.

This clone was counted a few times. The V call is TRBV18, the J call TRBJ2-7; D perhaps matches TRBD1 (6 bases). The V end was cut by 2 bases, the J end by 7 bases, with 12 bases between. The CDR3 extends over 13 amino acids. Germline V gives CDR1 KGHSH, CDR2 LQKENI. DNA for the CDR3: TGTGCCAGCTCACCAGGGGGCCCGGGAGAGCAGTACTTC. Translating it yields CASSPGGPGEQYF.

The CDR3 spells CASSHGGWGYSNQPQHF. DNA for the CDR3: TGTGCCAGCAGCCACGGGGGTTGGGGATATAGCAATCAGCCCCAGCATTTT. The chain links TRBV3-1 (or the pseudogene TRBV3-2) to TRBJ1-5; D possibly corresponds to TRBD1 (5 bases). Per the germline V gene, CDR1 is LGHDT and CDR2 is YNNKEL (reference sequence). The CDR3 extends over 17 amino acids. Deletions cut 3 bases from V and 0 bases from J, with 15 bases between.